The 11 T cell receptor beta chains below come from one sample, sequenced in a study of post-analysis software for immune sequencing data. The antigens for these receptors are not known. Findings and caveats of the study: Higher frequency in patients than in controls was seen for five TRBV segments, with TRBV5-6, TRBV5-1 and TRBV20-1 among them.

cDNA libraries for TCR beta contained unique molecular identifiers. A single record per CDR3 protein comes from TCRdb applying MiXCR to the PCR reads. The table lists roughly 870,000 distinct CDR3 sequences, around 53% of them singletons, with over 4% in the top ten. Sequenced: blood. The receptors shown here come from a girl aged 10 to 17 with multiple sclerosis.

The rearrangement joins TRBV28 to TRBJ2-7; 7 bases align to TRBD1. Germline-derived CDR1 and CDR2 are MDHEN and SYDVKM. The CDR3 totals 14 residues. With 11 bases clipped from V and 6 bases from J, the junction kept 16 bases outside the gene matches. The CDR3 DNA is TGTGCCGCCGACAGGGACGATTCCTTCGGCGAGCAGTACTTC. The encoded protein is CAADRDDSFGEQYF.

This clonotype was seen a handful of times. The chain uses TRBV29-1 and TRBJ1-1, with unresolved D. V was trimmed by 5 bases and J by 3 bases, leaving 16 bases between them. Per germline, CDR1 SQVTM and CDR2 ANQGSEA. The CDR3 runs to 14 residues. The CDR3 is CSVTKQRRDTEAFF. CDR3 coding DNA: TGCAGCGTTACCAAGCAGAGGAGGGACACTGAAGCTTTCTTT.

CDR3 DNA sequence: TGCAGCGGAGGCTGGACAGCGGGGACCGGGGAGCTGTTTTTT. Protein: CSGGWTAGTGELFF. J is TRBJ2-2 and V is TRBV29-1, with D maybe TRBD2 (7 bases). With 7 bases removed from V and 5 bases from J, the gap between germline ends came to 17 bases. The germline V gene has CDR1 SQVTM and CDR2 ANQGSEA. The CDR3 is 14 residues long.

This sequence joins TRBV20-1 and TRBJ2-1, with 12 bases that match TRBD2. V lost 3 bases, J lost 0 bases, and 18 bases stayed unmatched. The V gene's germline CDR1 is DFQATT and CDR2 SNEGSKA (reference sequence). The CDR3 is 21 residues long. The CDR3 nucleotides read TGCAGTGCTAGCCAGAACATACCCGGGACTAGCGGGCGAAGCTCCTACAATGAGCAGTTCTTC. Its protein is CSASQNIPGTSGRSSYNEQFF.

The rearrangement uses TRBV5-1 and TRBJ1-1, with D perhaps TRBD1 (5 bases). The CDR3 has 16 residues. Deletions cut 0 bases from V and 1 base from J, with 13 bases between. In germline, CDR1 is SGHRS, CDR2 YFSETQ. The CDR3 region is CASSLARAGENTEAFF. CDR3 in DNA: TGCGCCAGCAGCTTGGCCAGGGCAGGAGAGAACACTGAAGCTTTCTTT.

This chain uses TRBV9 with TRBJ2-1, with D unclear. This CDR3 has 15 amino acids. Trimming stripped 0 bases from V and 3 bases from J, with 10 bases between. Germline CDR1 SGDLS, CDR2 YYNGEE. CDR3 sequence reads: CASSVDSAHYNEQFF. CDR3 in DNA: TGTGCCAGCAGCGTAGATTCGGCACACTACAATGAGCAGTTCTTC.

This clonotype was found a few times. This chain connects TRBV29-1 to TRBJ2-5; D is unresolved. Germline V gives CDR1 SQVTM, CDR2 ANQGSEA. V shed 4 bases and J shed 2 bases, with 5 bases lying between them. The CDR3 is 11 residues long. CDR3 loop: CSVALQETQYF. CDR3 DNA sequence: TGCAGCGTTGCCCTTCAAGAGACCCAGTACTTC.

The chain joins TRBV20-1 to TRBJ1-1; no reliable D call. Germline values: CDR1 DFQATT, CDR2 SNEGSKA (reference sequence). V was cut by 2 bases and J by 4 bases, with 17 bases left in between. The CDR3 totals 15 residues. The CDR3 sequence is CSARSLQQPGTEAFF. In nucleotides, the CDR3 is TGCAGTGCTAGATCCCTCCAACAACCGGGCACTGAAGCTTTCTTT.

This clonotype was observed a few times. CDR3 DNA: TGTGCCAGCAGTTACTCGTCCATCGAGCAGTACTTC. It encodes CASSYSSIEQYF. The rearrangement links TRBV6-6 to TRBJ2-5; D not resolved. The closer fit of TRBJ2-7 to the DNA end suggests the J call may be wrong. The length of the CDR3 is 12 residues. Per the germline V gene, CDR1 is MNHNY and CDR2 is SVGAGI (reference sequence).

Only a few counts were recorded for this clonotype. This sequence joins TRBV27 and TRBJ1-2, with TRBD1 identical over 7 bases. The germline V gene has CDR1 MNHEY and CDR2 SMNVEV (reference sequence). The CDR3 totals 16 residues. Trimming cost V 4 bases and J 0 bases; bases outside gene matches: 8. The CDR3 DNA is TGTGCCAGCAGTTCGGGACAGAGTATTACTAACTATGGCTACACCTTC. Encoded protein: CASSSGQSITNYGYTF.

This CDR3 is CSVERHTTEAFF. In DNA, the CDR3 is TGCAGCGTTGAGAGACACACCACTGAAGCTTTCTTT. The rearrangement uses TRBV29-1 and TRBJ1-1; D is unclear. The V gene's germline CDR1 is SQVTM and CDR2 ANQGSEA. Trimming shortened V by 3 bases and J by 4 bases, and 9 bases separated the two germline ends. The CDR3 totals 12 residues.